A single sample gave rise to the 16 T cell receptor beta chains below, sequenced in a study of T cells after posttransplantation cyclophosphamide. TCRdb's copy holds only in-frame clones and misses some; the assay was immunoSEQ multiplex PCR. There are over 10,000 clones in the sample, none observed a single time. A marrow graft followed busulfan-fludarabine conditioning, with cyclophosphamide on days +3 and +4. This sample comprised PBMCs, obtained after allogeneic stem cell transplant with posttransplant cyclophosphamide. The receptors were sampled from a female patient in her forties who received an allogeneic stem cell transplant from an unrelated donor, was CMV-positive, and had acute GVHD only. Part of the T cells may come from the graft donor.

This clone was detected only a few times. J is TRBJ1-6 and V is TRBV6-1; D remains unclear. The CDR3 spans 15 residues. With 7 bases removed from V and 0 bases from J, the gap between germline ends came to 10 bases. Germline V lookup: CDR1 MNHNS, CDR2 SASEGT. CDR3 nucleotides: TGTGCCAGCACCCTTAGCCGCTCCTATAATTCACCCCTCCACTTT. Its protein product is CASTLSRSYNSPLHF.

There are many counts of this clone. CDR3 sequence (DNA): TGTGCCAGCAGTTTCGTGAGGGGCAATCAGCCCCAGCATTTT. Translation: CASSFVRGNQPQHF. The chain employs TRBV27 and TRBJ1-5; no clear D. The CDR3 sequence is 14 residues long. V lost 3 bases to trimming and J lost 2 bases, with 8 bases between them. Germline CDR1 is MNHEY and CDR2 is SMNVEV (reference sequence).

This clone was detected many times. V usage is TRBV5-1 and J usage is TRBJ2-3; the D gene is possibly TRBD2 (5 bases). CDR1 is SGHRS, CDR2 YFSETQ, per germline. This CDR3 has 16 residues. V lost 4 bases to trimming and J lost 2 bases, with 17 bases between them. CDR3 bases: TGCGCCAGCAGCAGGGAGTATCAAGTGTTCACAGATACGCAGTATTTT. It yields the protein CASSREYQVFTDTQYF.

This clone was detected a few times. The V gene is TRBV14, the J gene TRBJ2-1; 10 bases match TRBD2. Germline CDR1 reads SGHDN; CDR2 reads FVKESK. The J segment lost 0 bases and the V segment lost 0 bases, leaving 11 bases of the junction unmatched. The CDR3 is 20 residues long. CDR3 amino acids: CASSQDYGLAVSSSYNEQFF. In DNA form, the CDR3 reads TGTGCCAGCAGCCAAGATTACGGACTAGCGGTCAGTAGCTCCTACAATGAGCAGTTCTTC. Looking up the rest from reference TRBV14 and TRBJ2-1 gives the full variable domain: EAGVTQFPSHSVIEKGQTVTLRCDPISGHDNLYWYRRVMGKEIKFLLHFVKESKQDESGMPNNRFLAERTGGTYSTLKVQPAELEDSGVYFCASSQDYGLAVSSSYNEQFFGPGTRLTVL.

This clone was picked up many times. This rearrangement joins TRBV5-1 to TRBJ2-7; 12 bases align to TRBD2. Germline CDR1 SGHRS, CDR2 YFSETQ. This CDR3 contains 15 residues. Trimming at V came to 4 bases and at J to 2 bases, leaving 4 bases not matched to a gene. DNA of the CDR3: TGCGCCAGCAGCCGACGACTAGCGGGAGCCTACGAGCAGTACTTC. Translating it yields CASSRRLAGAYEQYF.

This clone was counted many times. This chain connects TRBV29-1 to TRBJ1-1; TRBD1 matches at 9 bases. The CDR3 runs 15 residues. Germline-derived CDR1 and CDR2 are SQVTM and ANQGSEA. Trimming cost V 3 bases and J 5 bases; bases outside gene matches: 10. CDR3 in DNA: TGCAGCGTTGACAAGTCCGGGACAGGGCGTACTGAAGCTTTCTTT. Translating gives CSVDKSGTGRTEAFF.

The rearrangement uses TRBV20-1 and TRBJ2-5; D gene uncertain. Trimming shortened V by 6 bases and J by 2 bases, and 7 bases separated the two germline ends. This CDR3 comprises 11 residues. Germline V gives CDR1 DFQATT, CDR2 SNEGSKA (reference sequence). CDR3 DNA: TGCAGTGCCCTGGCTCAAGAGACCCAGTACTTC. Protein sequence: CSALAQETQYF.

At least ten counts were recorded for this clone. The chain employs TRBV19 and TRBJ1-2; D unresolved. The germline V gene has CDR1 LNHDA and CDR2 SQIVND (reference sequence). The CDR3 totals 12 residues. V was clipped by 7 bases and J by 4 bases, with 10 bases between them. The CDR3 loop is CASILPGYGYTF. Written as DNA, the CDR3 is TGTGCCAGTATCCTCCCGGGCTATGGCTACACCTTC.

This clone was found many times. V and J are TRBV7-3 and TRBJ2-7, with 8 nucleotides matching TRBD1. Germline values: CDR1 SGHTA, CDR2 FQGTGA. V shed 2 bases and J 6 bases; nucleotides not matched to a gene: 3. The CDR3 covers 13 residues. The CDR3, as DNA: TGTGCCAGCAGCTTAGGGACAGGCAGCGAGCAGTACTTC. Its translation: CASSLGTGSEQYF.

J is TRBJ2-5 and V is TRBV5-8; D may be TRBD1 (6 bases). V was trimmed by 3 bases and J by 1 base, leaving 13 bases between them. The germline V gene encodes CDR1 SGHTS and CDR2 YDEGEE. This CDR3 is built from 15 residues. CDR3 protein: CASSSHRVTQETQYF. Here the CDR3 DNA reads TGTGCCAGCAGCTCCCACAGGGTTACCCAAGAGACCCAGTACTTC.

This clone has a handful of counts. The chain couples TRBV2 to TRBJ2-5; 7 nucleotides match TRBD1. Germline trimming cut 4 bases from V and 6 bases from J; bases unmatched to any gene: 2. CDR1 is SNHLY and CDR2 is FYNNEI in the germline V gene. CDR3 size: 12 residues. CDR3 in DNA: TGTGCCAGCAGTGGGGACAGTCAGACCCAGTACTTC. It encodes CASSGDSQTQYF.

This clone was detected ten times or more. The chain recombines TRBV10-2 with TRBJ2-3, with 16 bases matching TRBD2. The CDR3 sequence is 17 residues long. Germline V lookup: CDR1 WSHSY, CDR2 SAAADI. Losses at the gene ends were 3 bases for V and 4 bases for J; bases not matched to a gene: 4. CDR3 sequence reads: CASSDPGTSGGADTQYF. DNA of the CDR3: TGCGCCAGCAGTGACCCCGGGACTAGCGGGGGGGCAGATACGCAGTATTTT.

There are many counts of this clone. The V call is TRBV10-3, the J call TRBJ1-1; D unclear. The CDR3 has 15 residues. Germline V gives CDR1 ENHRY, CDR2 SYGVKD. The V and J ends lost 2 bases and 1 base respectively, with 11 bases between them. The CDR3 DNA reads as TGTGCCATCAGTGAGGAGGGCGCAGGGAACACTGAAGCTTTCTTT. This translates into CAISEEGAGNTEAFF.

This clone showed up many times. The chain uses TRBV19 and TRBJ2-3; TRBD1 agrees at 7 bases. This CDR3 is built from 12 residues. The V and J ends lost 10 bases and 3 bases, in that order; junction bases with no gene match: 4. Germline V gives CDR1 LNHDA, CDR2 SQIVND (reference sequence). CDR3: CAKNRGTDTQYF. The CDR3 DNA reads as TGTGCCAAAAACAGGGGAACAGATACGCAGTATTTT.

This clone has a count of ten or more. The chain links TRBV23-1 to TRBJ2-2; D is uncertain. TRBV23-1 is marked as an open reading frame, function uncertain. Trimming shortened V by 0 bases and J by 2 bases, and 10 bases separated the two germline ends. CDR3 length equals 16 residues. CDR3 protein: CASSQSYLTNTGELFF. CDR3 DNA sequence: TGCGCCAGCAGTCAATCTTACCTGACTAACACCGGGGAGCTGTTTTTT.

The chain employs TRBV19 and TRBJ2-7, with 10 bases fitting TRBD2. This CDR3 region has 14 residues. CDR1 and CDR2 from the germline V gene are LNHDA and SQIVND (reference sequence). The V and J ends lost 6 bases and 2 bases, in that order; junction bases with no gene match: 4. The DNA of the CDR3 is TGTGCCAGTAGACCGAGCGGGAGGGCCTACGAGCAGTACTTC. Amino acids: CASRPSGRAYEQYF.